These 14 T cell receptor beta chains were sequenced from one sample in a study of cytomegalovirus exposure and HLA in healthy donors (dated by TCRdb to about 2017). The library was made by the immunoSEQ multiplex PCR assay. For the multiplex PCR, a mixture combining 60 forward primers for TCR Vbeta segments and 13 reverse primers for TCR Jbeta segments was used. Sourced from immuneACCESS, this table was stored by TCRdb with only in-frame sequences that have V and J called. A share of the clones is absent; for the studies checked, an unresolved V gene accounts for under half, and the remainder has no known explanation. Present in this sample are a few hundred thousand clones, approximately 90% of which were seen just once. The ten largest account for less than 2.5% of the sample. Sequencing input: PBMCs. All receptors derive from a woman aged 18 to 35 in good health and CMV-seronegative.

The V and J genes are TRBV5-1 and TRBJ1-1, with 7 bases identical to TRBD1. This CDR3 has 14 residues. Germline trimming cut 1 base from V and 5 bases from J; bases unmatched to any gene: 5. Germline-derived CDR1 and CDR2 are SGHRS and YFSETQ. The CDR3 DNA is TGCGCCAGCAGCTTGATCGACAGGGATACTGAAGCTTTCTTT. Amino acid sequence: CASSLIDRDTEAFF.

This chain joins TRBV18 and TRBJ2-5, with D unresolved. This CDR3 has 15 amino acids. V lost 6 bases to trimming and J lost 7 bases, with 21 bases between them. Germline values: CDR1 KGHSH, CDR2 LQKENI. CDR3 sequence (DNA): TGTGCCAGCTCTGCACCCCTCACCCAGTGGTCGACCCAGTACTTC. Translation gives CASSAPLTQWSTQYF.

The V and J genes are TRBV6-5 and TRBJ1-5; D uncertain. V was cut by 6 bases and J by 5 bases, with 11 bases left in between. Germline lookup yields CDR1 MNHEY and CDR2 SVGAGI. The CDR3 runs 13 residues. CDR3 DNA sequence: TGTGCCAGCAGCCACGCCGGGGATCAGCCCCAGCATTTT. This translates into CASSHAGDQPQHF.

Written as DNA, the CDR3 is TGTGCCACCCCCCCCGACAGGGACGGTCTACCCCTCCACTTT. This gives the protein CATPPDRDGLPLHF. This chain uses TRBV6-1 with TRBJ1-6; 7 positions match TRBD1. V was clipped by 10 bases and J by 12 bases; unmatched bases: 15. Germline-derived CDR1 and CDR2 are MNHNS and SASEGT. The CDR3 is 14 amino acids.

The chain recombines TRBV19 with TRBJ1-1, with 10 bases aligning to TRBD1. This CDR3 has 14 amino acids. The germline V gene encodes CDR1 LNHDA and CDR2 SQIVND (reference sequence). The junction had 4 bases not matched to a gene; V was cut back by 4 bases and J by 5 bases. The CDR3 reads CASSRDRGDTEAFF. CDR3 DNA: TGTGCCAGTAGTAGGGACAGGGGAGATACTGAAGCTTTCTTT.

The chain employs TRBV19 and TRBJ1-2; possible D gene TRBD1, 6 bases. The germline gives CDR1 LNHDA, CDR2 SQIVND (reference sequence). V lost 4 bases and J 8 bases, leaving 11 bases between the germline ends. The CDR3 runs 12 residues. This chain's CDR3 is CASSRRQAGYTF. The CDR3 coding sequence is TGTGCCAGTAGTAGACGACAGGCAGGCTACACCTTC.

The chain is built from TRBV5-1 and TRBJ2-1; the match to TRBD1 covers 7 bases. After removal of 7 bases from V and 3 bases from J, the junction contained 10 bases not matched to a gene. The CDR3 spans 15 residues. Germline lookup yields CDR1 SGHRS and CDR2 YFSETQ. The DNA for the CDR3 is TGCGCCAGCCGGGCTGACAGGGCTCTCTACAATGAGCAGTTCTTC. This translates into CASRADRALYNEQFF.

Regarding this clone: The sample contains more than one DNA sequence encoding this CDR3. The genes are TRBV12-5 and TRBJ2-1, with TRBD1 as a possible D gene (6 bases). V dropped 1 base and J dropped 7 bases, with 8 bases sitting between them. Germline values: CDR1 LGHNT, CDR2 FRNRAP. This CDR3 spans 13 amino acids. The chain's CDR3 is CASGLAGVNEQFF. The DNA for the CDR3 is TGTGCTAGTGGTTTGGCAGGGGTGAATGAGCAGTTCTTC.

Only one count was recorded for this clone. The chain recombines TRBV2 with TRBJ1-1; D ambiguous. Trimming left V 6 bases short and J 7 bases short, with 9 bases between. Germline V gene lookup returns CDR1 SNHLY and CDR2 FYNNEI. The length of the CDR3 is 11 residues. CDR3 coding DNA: TGTGCCAGCAGGAGGGAAGGTGAAGCTTTCTTT. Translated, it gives CASRREGEAFF. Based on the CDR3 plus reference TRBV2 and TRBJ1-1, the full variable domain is EPEVTQTPSHQVTQMGQEVILRCVPISNHLYFYWYRQILGQKVEFLVSFYNNEISEKSEIFDDQFSVERPDGSNFTLKIRSTKLEDSAMYFCASRREGEAFFGQGTRLTVV.

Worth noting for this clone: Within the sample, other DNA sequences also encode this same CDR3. DNA of the CDR3: TGTGCCAGCAGCTTAACGGGGGGTACAGATACGCAGTATTTT. Amino acids: CASSLTGGTDTQYF. This chain uses TRBV7-3 with TRBJ2-3; D is perhaps TRBD2 (6 bases). This CDR3 has 14 amino acids. The V gene lost 0 bases and the J gene lost 3 bases, with 7 bases spanning the gap. The germline V gene encodes CDR1 SGHTA and CDR2 FQGTGA.

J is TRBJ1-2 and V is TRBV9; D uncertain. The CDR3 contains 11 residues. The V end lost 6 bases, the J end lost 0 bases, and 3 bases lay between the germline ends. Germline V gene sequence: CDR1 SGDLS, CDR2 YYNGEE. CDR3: CASTSNYGYTF. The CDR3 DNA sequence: TGTGCCAGCACCTCTAACTATGGCTACACCTTC.

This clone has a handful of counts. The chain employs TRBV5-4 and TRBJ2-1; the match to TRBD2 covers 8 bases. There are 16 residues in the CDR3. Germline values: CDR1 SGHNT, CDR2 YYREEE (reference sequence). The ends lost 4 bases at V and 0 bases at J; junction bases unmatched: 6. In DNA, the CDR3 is TGTGCCAGCAGCCCGTTCGCGGGGGGCTCCTACAATGAGCAGTTCTTC. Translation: CASSPFAGGSYNEQFF.

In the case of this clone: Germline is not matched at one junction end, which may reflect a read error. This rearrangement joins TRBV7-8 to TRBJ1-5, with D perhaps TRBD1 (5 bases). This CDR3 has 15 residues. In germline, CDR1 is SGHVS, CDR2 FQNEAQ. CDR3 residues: CANSLDMGLSQPQHF. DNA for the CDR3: TGTGCCAACAGCTTAGACATGGGACTTAGTCAGCCCCAGCATTTT. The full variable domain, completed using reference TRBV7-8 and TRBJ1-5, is GAGVSQSPRYKVAKRGQDVALRCDPISGHVSLFWYQQALGQGPEFLTYFQNEAQLDKSGLPSDRFFAERPEGSVSTLKIQRTQQEDSAVYLCANSLDMGLSQPQHFGDGTRLSIL.

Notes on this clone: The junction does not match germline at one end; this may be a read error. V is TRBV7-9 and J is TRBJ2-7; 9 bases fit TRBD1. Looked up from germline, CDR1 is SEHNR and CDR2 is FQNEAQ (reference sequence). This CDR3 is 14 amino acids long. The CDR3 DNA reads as TGTTCCAGCAACTCGGGGACAGGGTCCTACGAGCAGTACTTC. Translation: CSSNSGTGSYEQYF.